A selection of T cell receptor beta chains follows, all from one sample in a study of blood T cell repertoires in COVID-19. Sequencing used immunoSEQ multiplex PCR; TCRdb keeps in-frame clones, though not all of them. The sample shows about 250,000 clones, approximately 88% of them seen only once. Sequenced material: peripheral blood. These receptors all come from a young woman with COVID-19, enrolled during active disease. The CDR3 runs from the conserved cysteine through the conserved F or W. A D gene is named only where the DNA matches it firmly. Not all rows give a size; the values are once, few, many and, for expanded clones, a class.

v_gene: TRBV5-1
abundance: .
d_gene: .
j_gene: TRBJ1-1
CDR3nt: TGCGCCAGCAGCGCCAGGGTTTACATGAACACTGAAGCTTTCTTT
CDR3aa: CASSARVYMNTEAFF

v_gene: TRBV11-3
abundance: .
d_gene: .
j_gene: TRBJ2-3
CDR3nt: TGTGCCAGCGCAGGGACAGATACGCAGTATTTT
CDR3aa: CASAGTDTQYF

v_gene: TRBV5-1
abundance: .
d_gene: .
j_gene: TRBJ1-2
CDR3nt: TGCGCCAGCAGCTTCACGGGGGACTATGGCTACACCTTC
CDR3aa: CASSFTGDYGYTF

v_gene: TRBV7-2
abundance: .
d_gene: .
j_gene: TRBJ1-1
CDR3nt: TGTGCCAGCAGCTTAATGAGTGAAGCTTTCTTT
CDR3aa: CASSLMSEAFF

v_gene: TRBV30
abundance: .
d_gene: .
j_gene: TRBJ1-4
CDR3nt: TGTGCCTGGAGTACGGGGGTTGAGGAAAAACTGTTTTTT
CDR3aa: CAWSTGVEEKLFF

v_gene: TRBV5-6
abundance: .
d_gene: TRBD1
j_gene: TRBJ2-5
CDR3nt: TGTGCCAGCAGCCCTAGCGACAGGGGAGAGACCCAGTACTTC
CDR3aa: CASSPSDRGETQYF

v_gene: TRBV12-3/TRBV12-4
abundance: few
d_gene: .
j_gene: TRBJ1-5
CDR3nt: TGTGCCAGCAGCTCGACAGGCTCCCAGCCCCAGCATTTT
CDR3aa: CASSSTGSQPQHF

v_gene: TRBV6-5
abundance: .
d_gene: .
j_gene: TRBJ2-1
CDR3nt: TGTGCCAGCAGTCCCCGGCGGGGCGGGGATGAGCAGTTCTTC
CDR3aa: CASSPRRGGDEQFF

v_gene: TRBV29-1
abundance: .
d_gene: .
j_gene: TRBJ1-2
CDR3nt: TGCAGCGTTGAACAGTCTAACCGAGGCAGAAACTATGGCTACACCTTC
CDR3aa: CSVEQSNRGRNYGYTF

v_gene: TRBV28
abundance: .
d_gene: .
j_gene: TRBJ2-2
CDR3nt: TGTGCCAGCAGTCCTATGAACACCGGGGAGCTGTTTTTT
CDR3aa: CASSPMNTGELFF

v_gene: TRBV19
abundance: .
d_gene: TRBD2
j_gene: TRBJ2-1
CDR3nt: TGTGCCACCGGGACTAGCGGGAGCGGTTACAATGAGCAGTTCTTC
CDR3aa: CATGTSGSGYNEQFF

v_gene: TRBV6-5
abundance: .
d_gene: TRBD1
j_gene: TRBJ2-7
CDR3nt: TGTGCCAGCAGTTACGTAGGGACAGGGCTGGACGAGCAGTACTTC
CDR3aa: CASSYVGTGLDEQYF

v_gene: TRBV6-5
abundance: once
d_gene: TRBD1
j_gene: TRBJ1-2
CDR3nt: TGTGCCAGCAGTACGTTTACAGGGGGTGCCTATGGCTACACCTTC
CDR3aa: CASSTFTGGAYGYTF

v_gene: TRBV3-1/TRBV3-2
abundance: .
d_gene: TRBD1
j_gene: TRBJ1-2
CDR3nt: TGTGCCAGCAGCCAAACGGACAGGGGGCCCGGGGGTGGCTACACCTTC
CDR3aa: CASSQTDRGPGGGYTF

v_gene: TRBV9
abundance: .
d_gene: .
j_gene: TRBJ2-2
CDR3nt: TGTGCCAGCAGCGTAACGCACAGCACCGGGGAGCTGTTTTTT
CDR3aa: CASSVTHSTGELFF

v_gene: TRBV7-2
abundance: .
d_gene: .
j_gene: TRBJ1-6
CDR3nt: TGTGCCAGCAGCTTAGCGTCCTCGGGGATGGGGTCACCCCTCCACTTT
CDR3aa: CASSLASSGMGSPLHF

v_gene: TRBV7-2
abundance: .
d_gene: TRBD2
j_gene: TRBJ2-1
CDR3nt: TGTGCCAGCAGCTCGGCACTAGCGGGGGTAAACAATGAGCAGTTCTTC
CDR3aa: CASSSALAGVNNEQFF

v_gene: TRBV12-2
abundance: .
d_gene: .
j_gene: TRBJ2-4
CDR3nt: TGTGCAAGTCGCCCGACTAGCGGGAGGGTCAACATTCAGTACTTC
CDR3aa: CASRPTSGRVNIQYF

v_gene: TRBV5-1
abundance: .
d_gene: .
j_gene: TRBJ2-1
CDR3nt: TGCGCCAGCAGCTCAGACATTTACAATGAGCAGTTCTTC
CDR3aa: CASSSDIYNEQFF

v_gene: TRBV20-1
abundance: .
d_gene: .
j_gene: TRBJ1-1
CDR3nt: TGCAGTGCTTTGAGTGAGCCTGAAGCTTTCTTT
CDR3aa: CSALSEPEAFF

v_gene: TRBV20-1
abundance: .
d_gene: .
j_gene: TRBJ2-1
CDR3nt: TGCAGTGCTAGTAGGGGGAATGAGCAGTTCTTC
CDR3aa: CSASRGNEQFF

v_gene: TRBV19
abundance: .
d_gene: .
j_gene: TRBJ1-3
CDR3nt: TGTGCCAGTAGTATTCTGGGCAGAACCGGCTCTGGAAACACCATATATTTT
CDR3aa: CASSILGRTGSGNTIYF

v_gene: TRBV19
abundance: .
d_gene: TRBD1
j_gene: TRBJ1-2
CDR3nt: TGTGCCAGTAGTAAACTCCCGGGACAGAACTATGGCTACACCTTC
CDR3aa: CASSKLPGQNYGYTF

v_gene: TRBV6-2/TRBV6-3
abundance: .
d_gene: .
j_gene: TRBJ1-1
CDR3nt: TGTGCCAGCAACCCAGGGGTAGAAACTGAAGCTTTCTTT
CDR3aa: CASNPGVETEAFF

v_gene: TRBV12-3/TRBV12-4
abundance: .
d_gene: TRBD1
j_gene: TRBJ2-5
CDR3nt: TGTGCCAGCAGTCCCACAGGGGCGGAGACCCAGTACTTC
CDR3aa: CASSPTGAETQYF

v_gene: TRBV6-2/TRBV6-3
abundance: .
d_gene: TRBD1
j_gene: TRBJ2-3
CDR3nt: TGTGCCAGCAGTAGGGATCCCGGGACAGGGGGCAGAGATACGCAGTATTTT
CDR3aa: CASSRDPGTGGRDTQYF

v_gene: TRBV4-1
abundance: .
d_gene: TRBD2
j_gene: TRBJ2-1
CDR3nt: TGCGCCAGCAGCCGACTAGCGGGAGGGCCCAATGAGCAGTTCTTC
CDR3aa: CASSRLAGGPNEQFF

v_gene: TRBV7-2
abundance: .
d_gene: TRBD2
j_gene: TRBJ2-1
CDR3nt: TGTGCCAGCAGCCCGATAGCGGGAGGCTCCTACAATGAGCAGTTCTTC
CDR3aa: CASSPIAGGSYNEQFF

v_gene: TRBV11-2
abundance: once
d_gene: TRBD2
j_gene: TRBJ2-5
CDR3nt: TGTGCCAGCAGCTTGCTGGGGGGGAAAGAGACCCAGTACTTC
CDR3aa: CASSLLGGKETQYF

v_gene: TRBV19
abundance: .
d_gene: TRBD2
j_gene: TRBJ2-3
CDR3nt: TGTGCCACCGAAGCGGGGGACACAGATACGCAGTATTTT
CDR3aa: CATEAGDTDTQYF

v_gene: TRBV19
abundance: .
d_gene: TRBD2
j_gene: TRBJ2-2
CDR3nt: TGTGCCAGTAGTAAGGGACTAGCGGGTAGCGGGGAGCTGTTTTTT
CDR3aa: CASSKGLAGSGELFF

v_gene: TRBV7-9
abundance: .
d_gene: .
j_gene: TRBJ2-2
CDR3nt: TGTGCCAGCAGCGGTTTGGGGGGTGACTCCTCGAACACCGGGGAGCTGTTTTTT
CDR3aa: CASSGLGGDSSNTGELFF

v_gene: TRBV19
abundance: .
d_gene: .
j_gene: TRBJ2-1
CDR3nt: TGTGCCAGTAGCCTCCAAATGGGGACTGGTGAGTTCTTC
CDR3aa: CASSLQMGTGEFF

v_gene: TRBV7-9
abundance: .
d_gene: .
j_gene: TRBJ2-7
CDR3nt: TGTGCCAGCAGCCGGGTGATGACCTACGAGCAGTACTTC
CDR3aa: CASSRVMTYEQYF

v_gene: TRBV29-1
abundance: .
d_gene: .
j_gene: TRBJ2-5
CDR3nt: TGCAGCCACCTTGGGGGGGCCGGGGAGACCCAGTACTTC
CDR3aa: CSHLGGAGETQYF

v_gene: TRBV24-1
abundance: once
d_gene: TRBD1
j_gene: TRBJ2-5
CDR3nt: TGTGCCACCAGTGATTATATGACAGGGGACCTGGACTTC
CDR3aa: CATSDYMTGDLDF

v_gene: TRBV2
abundance: .
d_gene: .
j_gene: TRBJ1-5
CDR3nt: TGTGCCAGCATGCTAATCGAGGATCAGCCCCAGCATTTT
CDR3aa: CASMLIEDQPQHF

v_gene: TRBV24-1
abundance: .
d_gene: TRBD1
j_gene: TRBJ2-1
CDR3nt: TGTGCCACCCAGGACAGGTTCGCCTACAATGAGCAGTTCTTC
CDR3aa: CATQDRFAYNEQFF

v_gene: TRBV19
abundance: .
d_gene: .
j_gene: TRBJ1-1
CDR3nt: TGTGCCACTTCAGATGGGCTGAACACTGAAGCTTTCTTT
CDR3aa: CATSDGLNTEAFF

v_gene: TRBV5-6
abundance: .
d_gene: .
j_gene: TRBJ1-1
CDR3nt: TGTGCCAGCAGCTTGGCCGCGGCGGGTCCTGAAGCTTTCTTT
CDR3aa: CASSLAAAGPEAFF

v_gene: TRBV6-2/TRBV6-3
abundance: .
d_gene: TRBD1
j_gene: TRBJ2-3
CDR3nt: TGTGCCAGCAGCGCCCGGGACAGGCACACAGATACGCAGTATTTT
CDR3aa: CASSARDRHTDTQYF

v_gene: TRBV3-1/TRBV3-2
abundance: .
d_gene: TRBD2
j_gene: TRBJ2-5
CDR3nt: TGTGCCAGCAGCCAAGATCCTAGCGGGGAAGAGACCCAGTACTTC
CDR3aa: CASSQDPSGEETQYF

v_gene: TRBV7-2
abundance: .
d_gene: TRBD1
j_gene: TRBJ2-7
CDR3nt: TGTGCCAGCAGTTCGGCCACCGGGACAGGTTACGAGCAGTACTTC
CDR3aa: CASSSATGTGYEQYF

v_gene: TRBV5-6
abundance: .
d_gene: TRBD1
j_gene: TRBJ1-4
CDR3nt: TGTGCCAGCAGCCCGACGGACAGGGGAAAACTGTTTTTT
CDR3aa: CASSPTDRGKLFF

v_gene: TRBV19
abundance: once
d_gene: TRBD1
j_gene: TRBJ1-3
CDR3nt: TGTGCCAGTAGTCCCCAGGGGGCTGGAAACACCATATATTTT
CDR3aa: CASSPQGAGNTIYF

v_gene: TRBV12-3/TRBV12-4
abundance: once
d_gene: .
j_gene: TRBJ1-2
CDR3nt: TGTGCCAGCAGTCCCACATGGACAGCCGGCTACACCTTC
CDR3aa: CASSPTWTAGYTF

v_gene: TRBV12-3/TRBV12-4
abundance: .
d_gene: .
j_gene: TRBJ1-5
CDR3nt: TGTGCCAGCACCCGGGGGAGCAATCAGCCCCAGCATTTT
CDR3aa: CASTRGSNQPQHF

v_gene: TRBV12-3/TRBV12-4
abundance: .
d_gene: .
j_gene: TRBJ2-2
CDR3nt: TGTGCCAGCAGACGACAGGACACCGGGGAGCTGTTTTTT
CDR3aa: CASRRQDTGELFF

v_gene: TRBV28
abundance: .
d_gene: .
j_gene: TRBJ1-2
CDR3nt: TGTGCCAGCAGACGGACAGAAGCTAACTATGGCTACACCTTC
CDR3aa: CASRRTEANYGYTF

v_gene: TRBV7-2
abundance: .
d_gene: TRBD1
j_gene: TRBJ1-1
CDR3nt: TGTGCCAGCAGCTTAGGGGCGGCACAGGGGGCATTCGACACTGAAGCTTTCTTT
CDR3aa: CASSLGAAQGAFDTEAFF

v_gene: TRBV12-3/TRBV12-4
abundance: .
d_gene: .
j_gene: TRBJ2-2
CDR3nt: TGTGCCAGCAGCCTTCGACTAGAGGGGGAGCTGTTTTTT
CDR3aa: CASSLRLEGELFF

v_gene: TRBV11-3
abundance: .
d_gene: .
j_gene: TRBJ2-1
CDR3nt: TGTGCCAGCAGCTTAGTTCCCGATGAGCAGTTCTTC
CDR3aa: CASSLVPDEQFF

v_gene: TRBV6-2/TRBV6-3
abundance: .
d_gene: .
j_gene: TRBJ2-2
CDR3nt: TGTGCCAGCAGTTACTCGATAGCGAACACCGGGGAGCTGTTTTTT
CDR3aa: CASSYSIANTGELFF

v_gene: TRBV2
abundance: .
d_gene: .
j_gene: TRBJ2-1
CDR3nt: TGTGCCAGCAGCCTCGGACCGATAGGGGATGAGCAGTTCTTC
CDR3aa: CASSLGPIGDEQFF

v_gene: TRBV6-5
abundance: few
d_gene: .
j_gene: TRBJ2-5
CDR3nt: TGTGCCAGCTTAGCGGCCCTCACGGCCCAGTACTTC
CDR3aa: CASLAALTAQYF